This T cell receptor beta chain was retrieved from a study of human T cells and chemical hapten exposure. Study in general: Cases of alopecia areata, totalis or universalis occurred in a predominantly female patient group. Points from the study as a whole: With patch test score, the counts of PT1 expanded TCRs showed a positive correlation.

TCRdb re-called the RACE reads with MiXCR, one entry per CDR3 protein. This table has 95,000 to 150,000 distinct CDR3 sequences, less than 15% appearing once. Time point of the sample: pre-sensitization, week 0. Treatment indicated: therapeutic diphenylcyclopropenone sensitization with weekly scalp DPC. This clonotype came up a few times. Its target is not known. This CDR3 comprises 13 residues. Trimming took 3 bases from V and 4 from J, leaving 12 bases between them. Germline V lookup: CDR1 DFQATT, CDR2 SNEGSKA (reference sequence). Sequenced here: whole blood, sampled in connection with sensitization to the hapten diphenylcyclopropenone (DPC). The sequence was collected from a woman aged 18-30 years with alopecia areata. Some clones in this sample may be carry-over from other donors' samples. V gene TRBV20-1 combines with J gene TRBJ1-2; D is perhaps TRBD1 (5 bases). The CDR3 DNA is TGCAGTGCTAGCAGGGAATTGGGCTATGGCTACACCTTC. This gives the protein CSASRELGYGYTF.